A selection of T cell receptor beta chains follows, all from one sample in a study of T cells in Graves' hyperthyroidism and ophthalmopathy. TCRdb re-called the multiplex PCR reads with MiXCR, one entry per CDR3 protein. The table has a few hundred thousand distinct CDR3 sequences, less than 20% seen once. Input material: blood. All receptors derive from a woman in her twenties or thirties with Graves' hyperthyroidism. The CDR3 runs from the conserved cysteine through the conserved F or W. The D gene is left open where the match is weak. Where a row states a size, it is once, few, many or the class of an expanded clone; other rows omit it.

many	TRBV7-2	TRBJ2-7	.	CASSLRRPGPNSYEQYF	TGTGCCAGCAGCTTACGTCGGCCAGGCCCCAACTCCTACGAGCAGTACTTC
many	TRBV5-5	TRBJ2-7	.	CASSLSPPSSYEQYF	TGTGCCAGCAGCTTGTCCCCGCCGAGCTCCTACGAGCAGTACTTC
many	TRBV30	TRBJ2-1	TRBD2	CAWRGLAGGSYNEQFF	TGTGCCTGGAGAGGACTAGCGGGAGGATCCTACAATGAGCAGTTCTTC
.	TRBV7-9	TRBJ1-4	.	CASMGNEKLFF	TGTGCCAGCATGGGGAATGAAAAACTGTTTTTT
.	TRBV20-1	TRBJ1-1	.	CSATRETEAFF	TGCAGTGCTACCAGGGAAACTGAAGCTTTCTTT
many	TRBV2	TRBJ2-3	.	CASSPDHTDTQYF	TGTGCCAGCAGTCCGGACCACACAGATACGCAGTATTTT
.	TRBV5-1	TRBJ2-5	.	CASSLGDAFGETQYF	TGCGCCAGCAGCTTGGGGGACGCGTTCGGGGAGACCCAGTACTTC
.	TRBV20-1	TRBJ2-4	.	CSARPQLAKNIQYF	TGCAGTGCTAGACCTCAACTAGCCAAAAACATTCAGTACTTC
many	TRBV27	TRBJ1-2	.	CASSFKKGGYGYTF	TGTGCCAGCAGTTTTAAAAAGGGGGGCTATGGCTACACCTTC
.	TRBV30	TRBJ2-2	TRBD2	CAWSVYSLAGDRTGELFF	TGTGCCTGGAGTGTATACTCTCTAGCGGGAGATCGGACCGGGGAGCTGTTTTTT
.	TRBV6-2/TRBV6-3	TRBJ1-4	.	CASSYYLYATNEKLFF	TGTGCCAGCAGTTACTACCTATATGCAACTAATGAAAAACTGTTTTTT
many	TRBV28	TRBJ2-5	.	CASSPRGRGVETQYF	TGTGCCAGCAGCCCACGCGGCAGGGGGGTAGAGACCCAGTACTTC
many	TRBV7-2	TRBJ1-4	TRBD1	CASSLAQGVREKLFF	TGTGCCAGCAGCTTGGCACAGGGGGTGAGAGAAAAACTGTTTTTT
many	TRBV24-1	TRBJ2-2	.	CATSDRDTGELFF	TGTGCCACCAGTGATAGAGACACCGGGGAGCTGTTTTTT
few	TRBV27	TRBJ2-5	.	CASRGEEETQYF	TGTGCCAGCAGGGGCGAGGAAGAGACCCAGTACTTC
few	TRBV12-3/TRBV12-4	TRBJ2-7	.	CASRRNRDGSYEQYF	TGTGCCAGCAGACGAAACCGGGACGGTTCCTACGAGCAGTACTTC
many	TRBV12-3/TRBV12-4	TRBJ2-5	TRBD2	CASSRLAGNQETQYF	TGTGCCAGCAGTCGACTAGCGGGAAACCAAGAGACCCAGTACTTC
many	TRBV12-3/TRBV12-4	TRBJ1-2	.	CASSLDRDLVYGYTF	TGTGCCAGCAGTTTAGACAGGGATTTAGTCTATGGCTACACCTTC
few	TRBV30	TRBJ2-1	TRBD2	CAWSVSSGSGDEQFF	TGTGCCTGGAGTGTATCTAGCGGGAGTGGGGATGAGCAGTTCTTC
few	TRBV10-3	TRBJ2-2	.	CAIRRTGQTGELFF	TGTGCCATCAGAAGGACTGGACAGACCGGGGAGCTGTTTTTT
many	TRBV7-6	TRBJ2-7	TRBD1	CASRPGQGAFEQYF	TGTGCCAGCCGACCGGGACAGGGGGCGTTCGAGCAGTACTTC
many	TRBV7-2	TRBJ2-1	TRBD2	CASSLNAGEIHGEQFF	TGTGCCAGCAGCTTAAACGCGGGAGAGATCCACGGTGAGCAGTTCTTC
many	TRBV7-2	TRBJ2-3	TRBD2	CASSLIAGEDTQYF	TGTGCCAGCAGCTTAATAGCGGGAGAGGATACGCAGTATTTT
.	TRBV7-2	TRBJ2-7	TRBD2	CASSNSGREHEQYF	TGTGCCAGCAGCAATAGCGGGAGGGAGCACGAGCAGTACTTC
many	TRBV28	TRBJ2-7	TRBD2	CASTPRERGIYEQYF	TGTGCCAGCACCCCGAGGGAGCGGGGCATCTACGAGCAGTACTTC
.	TRBV7-9	TRBJ1-3	.	CASSIARTLSGNTIYF	TGTGCCAGCAGCATAGCACGGACGCTCTCTGGAAACACCATATATTTT
.	TRBV6-5	TRBJ2-7	TRBD2	CASSYLAGGPSYEQYF	TGTGCCAGCAGTTACTTAGCGGGAGGCCCTTCCTACGAGCAGTACTTC
many	TRBV27	TRBJ2-5	TRBD2	CASSLVAGGPWETQYF	TGTGCCAGCAGTTTAGTAGCGGGAGGGCCATGGGAGACCCAGTACTTC
many	TRBV2	TRBJ2-3	.	CATKGPRGGRTDTQYF	TGTGCCACCAAGGGGCCCAGGGGTGGTCGGACAGATACGCAGTATTTT
few	TRBV19	TRBJ2-1	TRBD1	CASKHTGGDYNEQFF	TGTGCCAGTAAACACACAGGGGGCGACTACAATGAGCAGTTCTTC
.	TRBV7-9	TRBJ1-4	.	CASKRNSEEKLFF	TGTGCCAGCAAAAGGAATTCGGAGGAAAAACTGTTTTTT
few	TRBV5-1	TRBJ2-7	.	CASSSGPSNYEQYF	TGCGCCAGCAGCTCGGGCCCCTCCAACTACGAGCAGTACTTC
many	TRBV20-1	TRBJ2-5	.	CSASSLQETQYF	TGCAGTGCTAGCAGCCTCCAAGAGACCCAGTACTTC
.	TRBV24-1	TRBJ2-3	.	CATSDLRGGVTDTQYF	TGTGCCACCAGTGATTTGCGCGGCGGGGTCACAGATACGCAGTATTTT
.	TRBV10-3	TRBJ2-5	TRBD1	CAIRPGQGALETQYF	TGTGCCATCAGGCCGGGACAGGGGGCTTTAGAGACCCAGTACTTC
many	TRBV24-1	TRBJ2-1	.	CATSGLYEQFF	TGTGCCACCTCCGGCCTATACGAGCAGTTCTTC
many	TRBV3-1	TRBJ2-7	.	CASSQGPGHDEQYF	TGTGCCAGCAGCCAAGGCCCGGGACACGACGAGCAGTACTTC
many	TRBV3-1	TRBJ2-3	.	CASSQDMADTQYF	TGTGCCAGCAGCCAAGACATGGCAGATACGCAGTATTTT
.	TRBV24-1	TRBJ2-1	TRBD1	CATSDRDRGNEQFF	TGTGCCACCAGTGATCGAGACAGGGGCAATGAGCAGTTCTTC
.	TRBV29-1	TRBJ2-7	.	CSVSVMGDEQYF	TGCAGCGTTTCTGTAATGGGTGACGAGCAGTACTTC
few	TRBV7-8	TRBJ2-7	.	CASSLERQINYEQYF	TGTGCCAGCAGCTTAGAAAGGCAGATAAACTACGAGCAGTACTTC
many	TRBV7-3	TRBJ2-3	.	CASSLEFGGMGDTQYF	TGTGCCAGCAGCTTGGAGTTTGGCGGGATGGGAGATACGCAGTATTTT
many	TRBV28	TRBJ2-7	.	CASSLRDNTYEQYF	TGTGCCAGCAGTTTACGGGACAACACCTACGAGCAGTACTTC
many	TRBV20-1	TRBJ2-3	.	CSVVPPAGTQYF	TGCAGTGTCGTTCCCCCGGCGGGTACGCAGTATTTT
.	TRBV7-9	TRBJ2-3	.	CASSLDIEDTQYF	TGTGCCAGCAGCTTAGATATTGAAGATACGCAGTATTTT
many	TRBV28	TRBJ2-7	.	CASSFRGNFAYEQYF	TGTGCCAGCAGTTTTAGAGGGAACTTCGCCTACGAGCAGTACTTC
many	TRBV18	TRBJ2-7	TRBD1	CASSRGQGAGEQYF	TGTGCCAGCTCACGCGGACAGGGGGCTGGTGAGCAGTACTTC
.	TRBV19	TRBJ2-1	TRBD2	CASSILAELYNEQFF	TGTGCCAGTAGTATACTAGCGGAGTTATACAATGAGCAGTTCTTC
few	TRBV7-8	TRBJ2-3	.	CASSRSVGGATDTQYF	TGTGCCAGCAGCCGTAGTGTCGGCGGGGCCACAGATACGCAGTATTTT
few	TRBV4-2	TRBJ2-1	.	CASSQPNEQFF	TGTGCCAGCAGCCAACCAAATGAGCAGTTCTTC
many	TRBV12-5	TRBJ2-7	TRBD2	CASGSLAGGIYEQYF	TGTGCTAGTGGTTCATTAGCGGGAGGGATCTACGAGCAGTACTTC
.	TRBV5-1	TRBJ1-4	TRBD1	CASSFGTGSEKLFF	TGCGCCAGCAGCTTCGGGACAGGGTCTGAAAAACTGTTTTTT
.	TRBV16	TRBJ2-1	.	CVSSQPPGFSFAQFF	TGTGTCAGCAGCCAACCCCCGGGGTTTAGTTTCGCGCAGTTCTTC
.	TRBV20-1	TRBJ2-3	.	CSARDSSTDTQYF	TGCAGTGCTAGAGACAGCTCCACAGATACGCAGTATTTT